Below, 5 T cell receptor beta chains from the same sample are listed, as sequenced in a study of shared T cell receptors in the human thymus (dated by TCRdb to the early 2020s). The method was the immunoSEQ multiplex PCR assay. Here the immuneACCESS table is served through TCRdb, limited to in-frame sequences with V and J called. Missing clones are a known gap in these copies; in checked studies unresolved V genes cover under half, and the rest lacks a known reason. The sample includes approximately 760,000 clones, with roughly 88% observed a single time. The top ten hold 0.0095% to 0.011% of the sample. The data were also submitted as part of a second study, on human thymus T cells.

Sequenced: thymocytes. All receptors derive from a girl in the first two years of life with a congenital heart defect. Donor details come from another sample of the same person, matched by shared clones.

This clone was seen once. The chain carries TRBV4-1 and TRBJ2-2, with D perhaps matching TRBD1 (6 bases). CDR1 MGHRA and CDR2 YSYEKL come from the germline V gene. The CDR3 is made up of 18 amino acids. Trimming left V 1 base short and J 2 bases short, with 17 bases between. CDR3 loop: CASSQGPEDRINTGELFF. Written as DNA, the CDR3 is TGCGCCAGCAGCCAAGGGCCCGAAGACAGGATAAACACCGGGGAGCTGTTTTTT.

This clone was seen once. J is TRBJ1-1 and V is TRBV5-4; unclear D gene. The CDR3 length is 15 residues. Germline V gene data show CDR1 as SGHNT and CDR2 as YYREEE (reference sequence). V was shortened by 1 base and J by 0 bases, with 10 bases between the two germline ends. In DNA form, the CDR3 reads TGTGCCAGCAGCTTGCGGGTGGAGATGAACACTGAAGCTTTCTTT. It translates to CASSLRVEMNTEAFF.

The chain uses TRBV4-3 and TRBJ2-2; D is perhaps TRBD1 (5 bases). Deletions cut 4 bases from V and 0 bases from J, with 12 bases between. The germline V gene encodes CDR1 LGHNA and CDR2 YSLEER. The CDR3 has 16 residues. Here the CDR3 reads CASSPRWTTNTGELFF. Here the CDR3 DNA reads TGCGCCAGCAGCCCCAGATGGACAACGAACACCGGGGAGCTGTTTTTT.

The chain uses TRBV6-6 and TRBJ1-1, with TRBD1 matching over 8 bases. This CDR3 contains 14 residues. V shed 6 bases, J shed 8 bases, and the junction held 11 bases outside the gene matches. Germline loops: CDR1 MNHNY, CDR2 SVGAGI (reference sequence). Written as DNA, the CDR3 is TGTGCCAGCAGCTCGTCGAAGGACAGGGAGGAAGCTTTCTTT. Protein product: CASSSSKDREEAFF.

The rearrangement links TRBV5-1 to TRBJ1-1; the D gene is possibly TRBD1 (6 bases). Trimming took off 2 bases at V and 3 bases at J, with 14 bases between the two ends. This CDR3 comprises 15 residues. Germline CDR1 SGHRS, CDR2 YFSETQ. The CDR3 reads CASSLGRGKYTEAFF. As DNA, the CDR3 is TGCGCCAGCAGCTTAGGCAGGGGAAAATACACTGAAGCTTTCTTT.